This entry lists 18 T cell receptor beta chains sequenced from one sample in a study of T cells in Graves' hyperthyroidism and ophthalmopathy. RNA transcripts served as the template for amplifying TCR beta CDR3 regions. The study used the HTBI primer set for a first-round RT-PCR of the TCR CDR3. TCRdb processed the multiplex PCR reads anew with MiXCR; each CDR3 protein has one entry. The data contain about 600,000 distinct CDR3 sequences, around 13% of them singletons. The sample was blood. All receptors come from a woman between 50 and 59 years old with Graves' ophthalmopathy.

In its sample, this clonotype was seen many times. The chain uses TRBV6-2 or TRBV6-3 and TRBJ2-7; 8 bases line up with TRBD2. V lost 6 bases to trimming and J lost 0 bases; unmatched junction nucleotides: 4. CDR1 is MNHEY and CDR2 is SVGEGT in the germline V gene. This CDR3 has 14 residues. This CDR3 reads CASRRSGSSYEQYF. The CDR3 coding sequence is TGTGCCAGCAGAAGAAGCGGGAGCTCCTACGAGCAGTACTTC.

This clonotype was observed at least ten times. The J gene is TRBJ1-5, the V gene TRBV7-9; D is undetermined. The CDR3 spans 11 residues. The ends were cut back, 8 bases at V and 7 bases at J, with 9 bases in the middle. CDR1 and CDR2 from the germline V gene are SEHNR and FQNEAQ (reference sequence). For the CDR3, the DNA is TGTGCCAGCGGCAGGTCCCAGCCCCAGCATTTT. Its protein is CASGRSQPQHF.

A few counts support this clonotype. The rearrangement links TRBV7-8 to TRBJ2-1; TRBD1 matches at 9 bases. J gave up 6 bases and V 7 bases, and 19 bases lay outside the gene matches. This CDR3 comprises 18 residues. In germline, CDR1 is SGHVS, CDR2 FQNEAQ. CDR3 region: CASNTRWAGTGSGNEQFF. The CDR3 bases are TGTGCCAGCAACACTAGGTGGGCCGGGACAGGGTCGGGCAATGAGCAGTTCTTC.

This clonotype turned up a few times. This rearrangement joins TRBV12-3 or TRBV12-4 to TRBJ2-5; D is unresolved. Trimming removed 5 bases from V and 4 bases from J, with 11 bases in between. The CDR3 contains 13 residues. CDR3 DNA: TGTGCCAGCAGTCCGACTGTCCCAGAGACCCAGTACTTC. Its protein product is CASSPTVPETQYF.

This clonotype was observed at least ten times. CDR3 DNA: TGTGCCAGCAGTAAGACGGACGCCGGGGACTCCTACAATGAGCAGTTCTTC. Translating gives CASSKTDAGDSYNEQFF. The chain joins TRBV12-3 or TRBV12-4 to TRBJ2-1; weak D call: TRBD2 (5 bases). The CDR3 length is 17 residues. Deletions cut 5 bases from V and 0 bases from J, with 17 bases between.

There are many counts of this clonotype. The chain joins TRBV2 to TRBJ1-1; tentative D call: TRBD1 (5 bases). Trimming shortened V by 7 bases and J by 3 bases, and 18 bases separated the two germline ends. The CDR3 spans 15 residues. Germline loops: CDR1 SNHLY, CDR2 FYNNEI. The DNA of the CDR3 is TGTGCCAGCACGAGGTTGGGGCAGGACCACACTGAAGCTTTCTTT. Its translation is CASTRLGQDHTEAFF. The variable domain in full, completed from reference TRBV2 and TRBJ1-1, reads EPEVTQTPSHQVTQMGQEVILRCVPISNHLYFYWYRQILGQKVEFLVSFYNNEISEKSEIFDDQFSVERPDGSNFTLKIRSTKLEDSAMYFCASTRLGQDHTEAFFGQGTRLTVV.

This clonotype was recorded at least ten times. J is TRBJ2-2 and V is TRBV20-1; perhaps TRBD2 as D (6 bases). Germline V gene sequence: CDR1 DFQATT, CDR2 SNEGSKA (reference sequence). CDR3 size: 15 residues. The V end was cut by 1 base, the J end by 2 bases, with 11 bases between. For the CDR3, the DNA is TGCAGTGCTAGAGGGGACTTCCCCAACACCGGGGAGCTGTTTTTT. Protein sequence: CSARGDFPNTGELFF.

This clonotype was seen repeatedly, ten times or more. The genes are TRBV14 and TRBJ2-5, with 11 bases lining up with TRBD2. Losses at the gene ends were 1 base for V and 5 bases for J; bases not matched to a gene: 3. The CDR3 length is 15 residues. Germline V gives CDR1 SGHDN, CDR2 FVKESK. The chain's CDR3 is CASSQGLAGWETQYF. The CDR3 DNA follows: TGTGCCAGCAGCCAAGGACTAGCGGGATGGGAGACCCAGTACTTC.

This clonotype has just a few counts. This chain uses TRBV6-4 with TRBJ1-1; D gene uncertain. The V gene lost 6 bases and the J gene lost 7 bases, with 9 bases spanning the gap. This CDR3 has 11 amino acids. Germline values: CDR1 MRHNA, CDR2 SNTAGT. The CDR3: CASRAGSEAFF. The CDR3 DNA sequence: TGTGCCAGCAGAGCGGGGAGTGAAGCTTTCTTT.

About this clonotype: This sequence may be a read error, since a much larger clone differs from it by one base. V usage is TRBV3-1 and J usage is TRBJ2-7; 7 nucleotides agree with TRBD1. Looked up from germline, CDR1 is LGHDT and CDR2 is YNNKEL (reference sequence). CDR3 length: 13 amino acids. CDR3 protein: CASSRPGTAEQSF. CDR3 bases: TGTGCCAGCAGCCGACCGGGGACAGCCGAGCAGTCCTTC.

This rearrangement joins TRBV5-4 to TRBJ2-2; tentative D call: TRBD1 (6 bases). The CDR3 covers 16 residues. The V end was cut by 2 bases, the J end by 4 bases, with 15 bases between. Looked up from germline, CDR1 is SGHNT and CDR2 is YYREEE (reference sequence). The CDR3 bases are TGTGCCAGCAGCTTAGGTGCAGGGGCGATCACCGGGGAGCTGTTTTTT. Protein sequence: CASSLGAGAITGELFF.

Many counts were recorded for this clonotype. The CDR3 is CATSSLGQGVWEPDTQYF. The CDR3 bases are TGTGCCACCAGCAGCCTAGGACAGGGGGTTTGGGAACCAGATACGCAGTATTTT. The V call is TRBV15, the J call TRBJ2-3; 10 positions match TRBD1. Germline V CDR1 and CDR2: LNHNV, YYDKDF (reference sequence). CDR3 length equals 18 residues. Trimming cost V 3 bases and J 4 bases; bases outside gene matches: 13. The full variable domain, completed using reference TRBV15 and TRBJ2-3, is DAMVIQNPRYQVTQFGKPVTLSCSQTLNHNVMYWYQQKSSQAPKLLFHYYDKDFNNEADTPDNFQSRRPNTSFCFLDIRSPGLGDTAMYLCATSSLGQGVWEPDTQYFGPGTRLTVL.

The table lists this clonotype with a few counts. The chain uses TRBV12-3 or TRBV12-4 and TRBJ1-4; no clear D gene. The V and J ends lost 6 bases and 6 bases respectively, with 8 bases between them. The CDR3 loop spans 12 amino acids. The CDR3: CASRPADEKLFF. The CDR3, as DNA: TGTGCCAGCAGACCTGCGGATGAAAAACTGTTTTTT.

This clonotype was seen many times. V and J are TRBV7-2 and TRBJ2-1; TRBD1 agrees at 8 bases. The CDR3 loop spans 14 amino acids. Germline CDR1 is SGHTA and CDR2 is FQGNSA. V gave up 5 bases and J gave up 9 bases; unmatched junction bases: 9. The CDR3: CASSPRRDRSEQFF. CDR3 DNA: TGTGCCAGCAGCCCTAGGCGGGACAGGAGTGAGCAGTTCTTC.

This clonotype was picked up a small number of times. The CDR3 DNA is TGCGCCAGCAGCTTACAGCCCAGGGCCAACACCGGGGAGCTGTTTTTT. Its protein product is CASSLQPRANTGELFF. The chain has TRBV5-1 and TRBJ2-2, with D maybe TRBD1 (5 bases). Looked up from germline, CDR1 is SGHRS and CDR2 is YFSETQ. CDR3 size: 16 residues. Trimming pared 2 bases from V and 2 bases from J, leaving 13 bases between.

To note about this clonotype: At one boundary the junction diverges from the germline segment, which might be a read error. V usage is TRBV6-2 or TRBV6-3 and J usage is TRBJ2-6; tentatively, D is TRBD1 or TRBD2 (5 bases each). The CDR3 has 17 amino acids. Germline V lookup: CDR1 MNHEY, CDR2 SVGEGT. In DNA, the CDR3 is TGTGCCAGCAGTTACAGGTCTGTGACAAACGGGGCCAGCGTCCTGACTTTC. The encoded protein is CASSYRSVTNGASVLTF.

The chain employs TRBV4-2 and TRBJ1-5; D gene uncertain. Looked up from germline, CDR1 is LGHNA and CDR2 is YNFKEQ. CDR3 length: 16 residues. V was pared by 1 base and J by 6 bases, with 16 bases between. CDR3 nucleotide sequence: TGTGCCAGCAGCCAAGGGGTCACGGGGTTGGGTCAGCCCCAGCATTTT. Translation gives CASSQGVTGLGQPQHF.

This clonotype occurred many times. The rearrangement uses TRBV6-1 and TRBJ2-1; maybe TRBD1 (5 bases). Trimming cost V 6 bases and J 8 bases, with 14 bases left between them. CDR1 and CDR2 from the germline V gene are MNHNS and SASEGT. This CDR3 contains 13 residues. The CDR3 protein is CASRRSRVDEQFF. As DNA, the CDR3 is TGTGCCAGCAGACGTTCCAGGGTAGATGAGCAGTTCTTC.